This T cell receptor (beta chain) appears in the sequencing data of a study of T cells in Graves' hyperthyroidism and ophthalmopathy. Trimming cost V 5 bases and J 4 bases, with 22 bases left between them. This CDR3 is built from 17 residues. Germline lookup yields CDR1 LNHDA and CDR2 SQIVND (reference sequence). Concerning this clonotype: Its specificity is not known.

Study results and caveats: A 13 V-J signature model discriminated ophthalmopathy versus stable hyperthyroidism. Among thyroid clonotypes expanded above 0.001, most also appeared in blood.

TCR beta CDR3 sequences were amplified from RNA transcripts. During a first-round RT-PCR of the TCR CDR3, the HTBI primer set was used. In TCRdb, the multiplex PCR reads were re-called with MiXCR into one record per CDR3 protein. Among around 250,000 distinct CDR3 sequences listed, roughly 15% were seen once. Uncontrolled infection, other autoimmune disease, pregnancy or lactation disqualified patients from enrolment. Out of over 9 ml of fresh peripheral blood came the PBMCs. This chain joins TRBV19 and TRBJ2-3; D possibly corresponds to TRBD2 (7 bases). The TCR was taken from a woman younger than 35 with Graves' ophthalmopathy. The sequenced material came from blood. CDR3 amino acids: CASSLHAGGRQADTQYF. CDR3 DNA: TGTGCCAGTAGTCTCCATGCAGGCGGGAGACAGGCAGATACGCAGTATTTT.